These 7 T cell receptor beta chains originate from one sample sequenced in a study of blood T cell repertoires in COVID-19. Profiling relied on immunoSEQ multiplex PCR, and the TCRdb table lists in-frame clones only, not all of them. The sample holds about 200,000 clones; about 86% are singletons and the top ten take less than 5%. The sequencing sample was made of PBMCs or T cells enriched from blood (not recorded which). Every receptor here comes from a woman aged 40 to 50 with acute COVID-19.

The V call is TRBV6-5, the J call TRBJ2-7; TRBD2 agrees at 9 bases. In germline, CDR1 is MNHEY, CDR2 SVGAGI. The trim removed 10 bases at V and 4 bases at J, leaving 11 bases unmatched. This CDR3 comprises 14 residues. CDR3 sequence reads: CATHLGSGSYEQYF. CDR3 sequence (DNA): TGTGCCACCCATCTTGGTAGCGGGAGTTACGAGCAGTACTTC.

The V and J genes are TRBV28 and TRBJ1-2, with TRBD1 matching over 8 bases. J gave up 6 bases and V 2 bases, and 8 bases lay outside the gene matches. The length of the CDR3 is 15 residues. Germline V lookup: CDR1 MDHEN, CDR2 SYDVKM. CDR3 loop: CASSLQRQGAHGYTF. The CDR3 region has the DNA TGTGCCAGCAGTTTACAACGGCAGGGGGCCCATGGCTACACCTTC.

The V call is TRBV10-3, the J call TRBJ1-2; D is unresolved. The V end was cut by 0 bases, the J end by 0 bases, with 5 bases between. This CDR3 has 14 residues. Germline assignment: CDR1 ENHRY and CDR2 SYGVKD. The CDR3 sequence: CAISESAPNYGYTF. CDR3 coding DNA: TGTGCCATCAGTGAGTCGGCACCTAACTATGGCTACACCTTC.

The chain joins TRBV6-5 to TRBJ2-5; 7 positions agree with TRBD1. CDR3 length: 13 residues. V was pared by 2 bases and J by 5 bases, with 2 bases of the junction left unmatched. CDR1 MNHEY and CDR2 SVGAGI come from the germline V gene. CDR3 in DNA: TGTGCCAGCAGTTACGCACAGGGGGAGACCCAGTACTTC. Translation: CASSYAQGETQYF.

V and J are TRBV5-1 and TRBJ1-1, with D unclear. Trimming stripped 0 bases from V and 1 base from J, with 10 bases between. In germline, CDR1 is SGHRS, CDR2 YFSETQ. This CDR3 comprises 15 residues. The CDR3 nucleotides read TGCGCCAGCAGCTTGGCCGGGAAGGCGAACACTGAAGCTTTCTTT. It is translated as CASSLAGKANTEAFF.

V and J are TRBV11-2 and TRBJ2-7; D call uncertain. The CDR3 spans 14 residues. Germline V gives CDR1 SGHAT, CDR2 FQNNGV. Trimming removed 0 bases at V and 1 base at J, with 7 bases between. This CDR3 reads CASSLEASSYEQYF. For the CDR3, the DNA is TGTGCCAGCAGCTTAGAAGCTTCTTCCTACGAGCAGTACTTC. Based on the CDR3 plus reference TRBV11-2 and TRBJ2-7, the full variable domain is EAGVAQSPRYKIIEKRQSVAFWCNPISGHATLYWYQQILGQGPKLLIQFQNNGVVDDSQLPKDRFSAERLKGVDSTLKIQPAKLEDSAVYLCASSLEASSYEQYFGPGTRLTVT.

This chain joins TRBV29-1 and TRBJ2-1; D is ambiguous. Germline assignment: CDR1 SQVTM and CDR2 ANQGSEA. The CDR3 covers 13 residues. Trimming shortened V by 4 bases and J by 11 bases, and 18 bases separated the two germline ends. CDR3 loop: CSVGSLLFPQQFF. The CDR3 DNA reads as TGCAGCGTTGGGTCCCTACTTTTTCCTCAGCAGTTCTTC.